These T cell receptor beta chains were read from a single sample in a study of blood T cell repertoires in COVID-19. Using immunoSEQ multiplex PCR, the repertoire was profiled, and TCRdb retains in-frame clones only, with some absent. The sample lists 400,000 or so clones; about 90% were seen once. Material: PBMCs or T cells enriched from blood (not recorded which). These receptors were collected from a man younger than 35 who had recovered from COVID-19. CDR3s include the opening cysteine and the closing phenylalanine or tryptophan. A D gene is named only where the DNA matches it firmly. Rows may omit the clone size; those that give it use once, few, many or a size class.

clone size: -; V gene: TRBV9; J gene: TRBJ1-3; D gene: -; CDR3 protein: CASSVGRGLSGNTIYF; CDR3 DNA: TGTGCCAGCAGCGTAGGTAGGGGATTATCTGGAAACACCATATATTTT
clone size: -; V gene: TRBV6-5; J gene: TRBJ1-2; D gene: -; CDR3 protein: CASSRGGMGYGYTF; CDR3 DNA: TGTGCCAGCAGTCGGGGAGGGATGGGCTATGGCTACACCTTC
clone size: -; V gene: TRBV14; J gene: TRBJ1-2; D gene: -; CDR3 protein: CASSLGLRYGYTF; CDR3 DNA: TGTGCCAGCAGCCTGGGACTCCGATATGGCTACACCTTC
clone size: -; V gene: TRBV3-1/TRBV3-2; J gene: TRBJ2-2; D gene: TRBD1; CDR3 protein: CASSSLTGGEGELFF; CDR3 DNA: TGTGCCAGCAGCTCCCTTACAGGGGGCGAAGGGGAGCTGTTTTTT
clone size: -; V gene: TRBV2; J gene: TRBJ2-1; D gene: -; CDR3 protein: CASRGGLSYNEQFF; CDR3 DNA: TGTGCCAGCAGGGGGGGGCTCTCCTACAATGAGCAGTTCTTC
clone size: -; V gene: TRBV19; J gene: TRBJ1-6; D gene: TRBD1; CDR3 protein: CASSSYRTGPLGSPLHF; CDR3 DNA: TGTGCCAGTAGTTCCTACAGGACAGGGCCTTTGGGTTCACCCCTCCACTTT
clone size: -; V gene: TRBV28; J gene: TRBJ1-2; D gene: -; CDR3 protein: CASRPFEWANYGYTF; CDR3 DNA: TGTGCCAGCCGACCTTTCGAGTGGGCAAACTATGGCTACACCTTC
clone size: -; V gene: TRBV7-9; J gene: TRBJ2-7; D gene: -; CDR3 protein: CASSLQDHEQYF; CDR3 DNA: TGTGCCAGCAGCCTACAGGACCACGAGCAGTACTTC
clone size: -; V gene: TRBV7-3; J gene: TRBJ2-3; D gene: -; CDR3 protein: CASSLRGQDPTDTQYF; CDR3 DNA: TGTGCCAGCAGCTTAAGAGGGCAAGACCCCACAGATACGCAGTATTTT
clone size: -; V gene: TRBV29-1; J gene: TRBJ2-4; D gene: TRBD2; CDR3 protein: CSVEQAGVENIQYF; CDR3 DNA: TGCAGCGTTGAACAAGCGGGAGTGGAAAACATTCAGTACTTC
clone size: -; V gene: TRBV12-3/TRBV12-4; J gene: TRBJ2-3; D gene: TRBD2; CDR3 protein: CASSPLAADTQYF; CDR3 DNA: TGTGCCAGCAGTCCGCTAGCGGCAGATACGCAGTATTTT
clone size: -; V gene: TRBV5-4; J gene: TRBJ2-1; D gene: TRBD1; CDR3 protein: CASRRGPGQGDNEQFF; CDR3 DNA: TGTGCCAGCAGGCGTGGACCGGGACAGGGGGACAATGAGCAGTTCTTC
clone size: -; V gene: TRBV6-1; J gene: TRBJ1-6; D gene: -; CDR3 protein: CASSEARNNSPLHF; CDR3 DNA: TGTGCCAGCAGTGAAGCCAGAAATAATTCACCCCTCCACTTT
clone size: -; V gene: TRBV15; J gene: TRBJ1-1; D gene: TRBD1; CDR3 protein: CATSRGGDTGGASAFF; CDR3 DNA: TGTGCCACCAGCAGAGGAGGAGACACAGGGGGCGCATCTGCTTTCTTT
clone size: -; V gene: TRBV2; J gene: TRBJ2-7; D gene: TRBD1; CDR3 protein: CASSEGTDASYEQYF; CDR3 DNA: TGTGCCAGCAGTGAGGGGACAGATGCTTCCTACGAGCAGTACTTC
clone size: -; V gene: TRBV9; J gene: TRBJ2-1; D gene: TRBD2; CDR3 protein: CASKENLAEHNEQFF; CDR3 DNA: TGTGCCAGCAAAGAGAATCTAGCGGAACACAATGAGCAGTTCTTC
clone size: -; V gene: TRBV12-3/TRBV12-4; J gene: TRBJ1-5; D gene: -; CDR3 protein: CASSWGDQPQHF; CDR3 DNA: TGTGCCAGCAGTTGGGGAGATCAGCCCCAGCATTTT
clone size: -; V gene: TRBV9; J gene: TRBJ1-1; D gene: TRBD1; CDR3 protein: CASSVTIMTGGNTEAFF; CDR3 DNA: TGTGCCAGCAGCGTAACCATCATGACAGGGGGCAACACTGAAGCTTTCTTT
clone size: -; V gene: TRBV5-5; J gene: TRBJ2-7; D gene: -; CDR3 protein: CASSLIDAYEQYF; CDR3 DNA: TGTGCCAGCAGCTTGATAGATGCCTACGAGCAGTACTTC
clone size: -; V gene: TRBV30; J gene: TRBJ2-1; D gene: -; CDR3 protein: CAWARESSYNEQFF; CDR3 DNA: TGTGCCTGGGCTAGGGAGAGCTCCTACAATGAGCAGTTCTTC
clone size: -; V gene: TRBV6-1; J gene: TRBJ2-3; D gene: -; CDR3 protein: CASSEPPTGTDTQYF; CDR3 DNA: TGTGCCAGCAGTGAGCCCCCGACGGGTACAGATACGCAGTATTTT
clone size: once; V gene: TRBV7-6; J gene: TRBJ1-3; D gene: TRBD1; CDR3 protein: CASSLGQGAGNTIYF; CDR3 DNA: TGTGCCAGCAGCTTGGGACAGGGGGCTGGAAACACCATATATTTT
clone size: -; V gene: TRBV6-5; J gene: TRBJ1-6; D gene: -; CDR3 protein: CASSWEGLLNSPLHF; CDR3 DNA: TGTGCCAGCAGTTGGGAGGGACTTCTAAATTCACCCCTCCACTTT
clone size: -; V gene: TRBV13; J gene: TRBJ1-6; D gene: -; CDR3 protein: CASSLGTTWNSPLHF; CDR3 DNA: TGTGCCAGCAGCTTAGGGACTACGTGGAATTCACCCCTCCACTTT
clone size: -; V gene: TRBV12-3/TRBV12-4; J gene: TRBJ2-1; D gene: TRBD2; CDR3 protein: CASSLSGREEQFF; CDR3 DNA: TGTGCCAGCAGTCTGAGCGGGAGAGAAGAGCAGTTCTTC
clone size: -; V gene: TRBV4-1; J gene: TRBJ2-3; D gene: -; CDR3 protein: CASSPLGPGGTDTQYF; CDR3 DNA: TGCGCCAGCAGCCCCCTGGGCCCAGGGGGCACAGATACGCAGTATTTT
clone size: -; V gene: TRBV2; J gene: TRBJ1-2; D gene: TRBD1; CDR3 protein: CASVGQVPNYGYTF; CDR3 DNA: TGTGCCAGCGTGGGACAGGTGCCCAACTATGGCTACACCTTC
clone size: few; V gene: TRBV7-9; J gene: TRBJ2-2; D gene: TRBD1; CDR3 protein: CASSLLTGGFSGELFF; CDR3 DNA: TGTGCCAGCAGCTTACTAACAGGGGGTTTCTCCGGGGAGCTGTTTTTT
clone size: -; V gene: TRBV28; J gene: TRBJ2-7; D gene: TRBD2; CDR3 protein: CATAGLAWVGQYF; CDR3 DNA: TGTGCCACGGCGGGACTAGCGTGGGTAGGGCAGTACTTC
clone size: -; V gene: TRBV7-9; J gene: TRBJ1-3; D gene: TRBD1; CDR3 protein: CASSLRRIDRGFTGNTIYF; CDR3 DNA: TGTGCCAGCAGCTTAAGACGTATAGACAGGGGTTTCACTGGAAACACCATATATTTT
clone size: -; V gene: TRBV5-4; J gene: TRBJ2-1; D gene: -; CDR3 protein: CASGRVLAELFF; CDR3 DNA: TGTGCCAGTGGCAGGGTTTTGGCTGAGCTGTTCTTC
clone size: -; V gene: TRBV19; J gene: TRBJ1-5; D gene: -; CDR3 protein: CASTPGFSNQPQHF; CDR3 DNA: TGTGCCAGTACTCCGGGTTTTAGCAATCAGCCCCAGCATTTT
clone size: -; V gene: TRBV24-1; J gene: TRBJ2-1; D gene: TRBD2; CDR3 protein: CATSGGKRETNEQFF; CDR3 DNA: TGTGCCACCAGTGGAGGGAAGCGGGAGACGAATGAGCAGTTCTTC
clone size: -; V gene: TRBV18; J gene: TRBJ1-2; D gene: -; CDR3 protein: CASSNRDNYGYTF; CDR3 DNA: TGTGCCAGCTCAAACAGGGATAACTATGGCTACACCTTC
clone size: -; V gene: TRBV7-9; J gene: TRBJ1-1; D gene: -; CDR3 protein: CASSLLGEVTEAFF; CDR3 DNA: TGTGCCAGCAGTCTACTGGGGGAGGTCACTGAAGCTTTCTTT
clone size: -; V gene: TRBV5-8; J gene: TRBJ1-5; D gene: -; CDR3 protein: CASSPSSGGNQPQHF; CDR3 DNA: TGTGCCAGCAGCCCTAGCTCCGGAGGCAATCAGCCCCAGCATTTT
clone size: -; V gene: TRBV13; J gene: TRBJ1-1; D gene: -; CDR3 protein: CASSLGAVQLTEAFF; CDR3 DNA: TGTGCCAGCAGCTTAGGCGCGGTGCAGTTGACTGAAGCTTTCTTT
clone size: -; V gene: TRBV28; J gene: TRBJ1-5; D gene: TRBD1; CDR3 protein: CASSSQGHQPQHF; CDR3 DNA: TGTGCCAGCAGTTCACAGGGGCATCAGCCCCAGCATTTT
clone size: -; V gene: TRBV7-8; J gene: TRBJ2-3; D gene: -; CDR3 protein: CASSSNTDTQYF; CDR3 DNA: TGTGCCAGCAGCTCAAACACAGATACGCAGTATTTT
clone size: -; V gene: TRBV27; J gene: TRBJ2-1; D gene: -; CDR3 protein: CASSLALTGNEQFF; CDR3 DNA: TGTGCCAGCAGTTTAGCTCTCACGGGCAATGAGCAGTTCTTC
clone size: -; V gene: TRBV5-8; J gene: TRBJ1-3; D gene: -; CDR3 protein: CASRLGAYSGNTIYF; CDR3 DNA: TGTGCCAGCAGGTTGGGAGCGTACTCTGGAAACACCATATATTTT
clone size: -; V gene: TRBV7-9; J gene: TRBJ2-5; D gene: TRBD2; CDR3 protein: CASSSGLMSTRGARETQYF; CDR3 DNA: TGTGCCAGCAGTTCTGGATTGATGAGTACGCGGGGGGCCCGGGAGACCCAGTACTTC
clone size: -; V gene: TRBV12-3/TRBV12-4; J gene: TRBJ1-1; D gene: -; CDR3 protein: CASSPPGGLAFF; CDR3 DNA: TGTGCCAGCAGTCCCCCGGGGGGGTTGGCTTTCTTT
clone size: once; V gene: TRBV9; J gene: TRBJ2-3; D gene: TRBD1; CDR3 protein: CASSSGTGRTDTQYF; CDR3 DNA: TGTGCCAGCAGCTCCGGGACAGGGCGGACAGATACGCAGTATTTT
clone size: -; V gene: TRBV6-5; J gene: TRBJ1-1; D gene: TRBD1; CDR3 protein: CASSYRDRGVAFF; CDR3 DNA: TGTGCCAGCAGTTACCGGGACAGGGGGGTCGCTTTCTTT
clone size: -; V gene: TRBV6-6; J gene: TRBJ1-2; D gene: -; CDR3 protein: CASSGEIYGYTF; CDR3 DNA: TGTGCCAGCAGTGGGGAGATCTATGGCTACACCTTC
clone size: -; V gene: TRBV11-2; J gene: TRBJ1-6; D gene: TRBD1; CDR3 protein: CASSKRGTANSPLHF; CDR3 DNA: TGTGCCAGCAGCAAAAGGGGGACAGCCAATTCACCCCTCCACTTT